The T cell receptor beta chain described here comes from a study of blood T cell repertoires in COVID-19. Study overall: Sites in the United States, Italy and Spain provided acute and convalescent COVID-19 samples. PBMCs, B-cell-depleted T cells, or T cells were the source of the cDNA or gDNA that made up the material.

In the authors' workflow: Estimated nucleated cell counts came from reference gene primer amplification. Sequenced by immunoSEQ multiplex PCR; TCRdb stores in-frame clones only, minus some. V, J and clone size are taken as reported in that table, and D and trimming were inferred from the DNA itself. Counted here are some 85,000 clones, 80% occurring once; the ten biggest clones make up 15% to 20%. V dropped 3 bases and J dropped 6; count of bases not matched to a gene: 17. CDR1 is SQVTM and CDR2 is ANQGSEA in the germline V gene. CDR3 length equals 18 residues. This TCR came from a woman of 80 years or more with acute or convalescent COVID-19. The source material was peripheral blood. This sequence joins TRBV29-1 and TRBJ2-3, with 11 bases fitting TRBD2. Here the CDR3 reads CSVDSGRTSGSSGDTQYF. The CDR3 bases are TGCAGCGTTGATTCAGGTCGGACTAGCGGGTCCTCCGGTGATACGCAGTATTTT.